This TCR beta chain was identified in a study of OX40 agonist ivuxolimab in advanced cancers. Study summary: The study gave patients intravenous ivuxolimab at 0.01 to 10 mg/kg every 2 weeks. Whole-study results and caveats: Averaging showed that CD8+ T cells had more expanded clones than CD4+ did.

This clone was recorded a few times. Its antigen is not known. TCRdb's copy holds only in-frame clones and misses some; the assay was immunoSEQ multiplex PCR. The data hold some 22,000 clones, with around four fifths observed a single time. Systemic immunosuppression or a history of autoimmune disease excluded patients. CDR3 length equals 11 residues. Per germline, CDR1 DFQATT and CDR2 SNEGSKA (reference sequence). The V end lost 2 bases, the J end lost 8 bases, and 9 bases lay between the germline ends. The TCR was taken from an adult with an advanced solid tumor such as melanoma, head and neck, liver or kidney cancer. The rearrangement joins TRBV20-1 to TRBJ1-2; no reliable D call. The source material was CD4+ or CD8+ T cells sorted from blood, sampled in a trial of the OX40 agonist ivuxolimab. The CDR3 reads CSARFTGGYTF. The CDR3 nucleotides read TGCAGTGCTAGATTTACGGGCGGCTACACCTTC.